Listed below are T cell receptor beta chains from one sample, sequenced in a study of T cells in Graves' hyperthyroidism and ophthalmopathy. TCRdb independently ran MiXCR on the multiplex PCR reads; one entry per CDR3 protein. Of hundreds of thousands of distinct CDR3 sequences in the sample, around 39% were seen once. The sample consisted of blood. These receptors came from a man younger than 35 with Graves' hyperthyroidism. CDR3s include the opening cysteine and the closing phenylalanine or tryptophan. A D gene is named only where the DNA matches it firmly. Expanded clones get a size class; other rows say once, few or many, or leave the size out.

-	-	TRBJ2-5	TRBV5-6	TGTGCCAGCAGCTGGGTACTAGCCCCCCAAGAGACCCAGTACTTC	CASSWVLAPQETQYF
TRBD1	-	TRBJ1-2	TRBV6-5	TGTGCCAGCAGTTACGGGACAGGAAAAACCTTC	CASSYGTGKTF
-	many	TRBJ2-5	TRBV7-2	TGTGCCAGCAGCTCTCGCCGGGGGAGGGAGACCCAGTACTTC	CASSSRRGRETQYF
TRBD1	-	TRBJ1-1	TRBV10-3	TGTGCCCTAGGGACAGGGTGGACTGAAGCTTTCTTT	CALGTGWTEAFF
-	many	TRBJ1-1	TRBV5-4	TGTGCCAGCAGCCCCGGGAGGGACACTGAAGCTTTCTTT	CASSPGRDTEAFF
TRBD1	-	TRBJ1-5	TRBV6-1	TGTGCCAGCAGGGCACCCGGGACAGGGGATAGCAATCAGCCCCAGCATTTT	CASRAPGTGDSNQPQHF
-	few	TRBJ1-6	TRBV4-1	TGCGCCAGCAGCCAAGAGCAGAGTCCCAATTCACCCCTCCACTTT	CASSQEQSPNSPLHF
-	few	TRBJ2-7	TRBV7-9	TGTGCCAGCAGCTCAGGGCCTATGAACTTC	CASSSGPMNF
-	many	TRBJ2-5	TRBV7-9	TGTGCCAGCAGCTTAAGCGGGCAGCAAGAGACCCAGTACTTC	CASSLSGQQETQYF
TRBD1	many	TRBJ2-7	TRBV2	TGTGCCAGCAGCGCCACAGGGGAGATTGACGAGCAGTACTTC	CASSATGEIDEQYF
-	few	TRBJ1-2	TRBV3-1	TGTGCCAGCAGCCCTCAGGGCCCCGCGAGGGTTGGCTACACCTTC	CASSPQGPARVGYTF
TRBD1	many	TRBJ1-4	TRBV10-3	TGTGCCATCAGTGTACGGGACAGGGATAATGAAAAACTGTTTTTT	CAISVRDRDNEKLFF
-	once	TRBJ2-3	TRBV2	TGTGCCAGCACTCAAAAGTTCACAGATACGCAGTATTTT	CASTQKFTDTQYF
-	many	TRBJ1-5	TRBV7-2	TGTGCCAGCAGCTGGAGGCAAAATCAGCCCCAGCATTTT	CASSWRQNQPQHF
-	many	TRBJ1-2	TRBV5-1	TGCGCCAGCAGCTTTCCCGACAGGAGCTATGGCTACACCTTC	CASSFPDRSYGYTF
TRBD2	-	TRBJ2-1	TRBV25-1	TGTGCCAGCAGGTTAGCGGGAGGATTGGGGGATGAGCAGTTCTTC	CASRLAGGLGDEQFF
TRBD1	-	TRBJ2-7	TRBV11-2	TGTGCCAGCAGCGGCTCGGGACAGGGGGAAGGAGCCTACGAGCAGTACTTC	CASSGSGQGEGAYEQYF
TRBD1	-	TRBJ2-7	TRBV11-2	TGTGCCAGCAGTTACTTACCCGGACAGGGCGGAGCCGAGCAGTACTTC	CASSYLPGQGGAEQYF
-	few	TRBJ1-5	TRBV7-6	TGTGCCAGCAGCTTAGGAGGATCTCTTAGCAATCAGCCCCAGCATTTT	CASSLGGSLSNQPQHF
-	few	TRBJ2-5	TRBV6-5	TGTGCCAGCCTTCCCCTAGCTTGGGAGACCCAGTACTTC	CASLPLAWETQYF
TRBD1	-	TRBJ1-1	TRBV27	TGTGCCAGCAGTTTAAGCTCAGGGGGTATAACTGAAGCTTTCTTT	CASSLSSGGITEAFF
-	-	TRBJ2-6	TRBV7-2	TGTGCCAGCAGCTCAGGGATCGTCCTGACTTTC	CASSSGIVLTF
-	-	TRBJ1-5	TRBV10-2	TGTGCCAGCAGCCCCGGGTCCGGCGGTCAGCCCCAGCATTTT	CASSPGSGGQPQHF
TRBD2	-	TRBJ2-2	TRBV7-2	TGTGCCAGCAGCCCGGGACTAGCGGGGGCCTCGAACACCGGGGAGCTGTTTTTT	CASSPGLAGASNTGELFF
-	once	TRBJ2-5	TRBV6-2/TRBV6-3	TGTGCCAGCAGTTACATTGGTGTAAAGACCCAGTACTTC	CASSYIGVKTQYF